Included here is one TCR beta chain sequence, with context. Its antigen is unknown. Every immunoSEQ plate was one replicate of a subset's evenly spread DNA. Some clones are missing from TCRdb's copy, which holds only in-frame ones; the method was immunoSEQ multiplex PCR. The table records roughly 2 million clones, 95% of them present only once. The sample belongs to a study of shared clonotypes between healthy human individuals. Findings and caveats of the study: Clonotypes not shared had lower generation probabilities than those common to all four donors. Few donors limited the genetic and exposure-history diversity represented.

The sequence derives from a man younger than 35 in good health. The sequenced material came from naive CD4+ T cells sorted from blood. Subset reported: CD45RA+ positively selected.

The CDR3 here is CASSLHMPGTSEYYEQYF. In DNA, the CDR3 is TGTGCCAGCAGCCTCCATATGCCCGGGACTAGCGAATACTACGAGCAGTACTTC. The J gene is TRBJ2-7, the V gene TRBV7-9, with TRBD2 matching over 10 bases. Germline lookup yields CDR1 SEHNR and CDR2 FQNEAQ (reference sequence). The CDR3 is 18 amino acids. Trimming at V came to 5 bases and at J to 3 bases, leaving 16 bases not matched to a gene.